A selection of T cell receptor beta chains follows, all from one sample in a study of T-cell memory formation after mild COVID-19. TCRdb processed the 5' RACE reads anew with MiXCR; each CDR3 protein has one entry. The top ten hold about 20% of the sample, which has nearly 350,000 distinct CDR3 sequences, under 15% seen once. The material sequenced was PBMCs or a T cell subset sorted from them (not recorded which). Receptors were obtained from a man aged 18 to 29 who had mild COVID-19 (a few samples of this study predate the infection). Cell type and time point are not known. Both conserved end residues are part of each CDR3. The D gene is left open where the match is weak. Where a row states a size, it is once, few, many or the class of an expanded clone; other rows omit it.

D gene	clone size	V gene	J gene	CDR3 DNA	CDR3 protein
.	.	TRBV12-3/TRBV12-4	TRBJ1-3	TGTGCCAGCCTCAGGGCCAGCTCTGGAAACACCATATATTTT	CASLRASSGNTIYF
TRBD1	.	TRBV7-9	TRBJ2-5	TGTGCCAGCAGCTTAGAAGGGGGCGCGAAAGAGACCCAGTACTTC	CASSLEGGAKETQYF
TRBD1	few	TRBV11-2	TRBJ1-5	TGTGCCAGCAGCCACACGGACAGGCGAGATCAGCCCCAGCATTTT	CASSHTDRRDQPQHF
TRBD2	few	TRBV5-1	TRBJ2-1	TGCGCCAGCAGCTCCTCCGGGACTAGCGGTTCCTACAATGAGCAGTTCTTC	CASSSSGTSGSYNEQFF
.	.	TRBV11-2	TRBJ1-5	TGTGCCAGCAGCCTAAATGGCGTCGGAAATCAGCCCCAGCATTTT	CASSLNGVGNQPQHF
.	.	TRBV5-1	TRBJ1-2	TGCGCCAGCAGCTTTCATGCCGATTATGGCTACACCTTC	CASSFHADYGYTF
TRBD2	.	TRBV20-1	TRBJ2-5	TGCAGTGCTCCCGTGCAGCGGGGACAAGAGACCCAGTACTTC	CSAPVQRGQETQYF
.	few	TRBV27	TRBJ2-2	TGTGCCAGCAGTTTCAGCAGAGCCGGGGAGCTGTTTTTT	CASSFSRAGELFF
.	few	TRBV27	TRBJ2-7	TGTGCCAGCAGTAGCGGGTCCCCCTACGAGCAGTACTTC	CASSSGSPYEQYF
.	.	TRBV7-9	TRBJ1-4	TGTGCCAGCAGCCCGTCCGGGTGGGCTAATGAAAAACTGTTTTTT	CASSPSGWANEKLFF
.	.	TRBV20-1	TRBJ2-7	TGCAGTGCTTCAGGTGGGATGATGGGGCAGTACTTC	CSASGGMMGQYF
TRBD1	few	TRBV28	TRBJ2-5	TGTGCCAGCAGTAGTCGCAGGGGGACCGCTCAAGAGACCCAGTACTTC	CASSSRRGTAQETQYF
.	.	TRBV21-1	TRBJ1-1	TGTGCCAGCAGCTCGCGCCACGATCTAGGACTGTCCCGGCTAGCGGAAGCTTTCTTT	CASSSRHDLGLSRLAEAFF
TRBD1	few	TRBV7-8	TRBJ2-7	TGTGCCAGCAGCCCTGAGGGACAGGAGAACTACGAGCAGTACTTC	CASSPEGQENYEQYF
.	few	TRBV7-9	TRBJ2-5	TGTGCCAGCAGCCTAGGGGGATTCTTACAAGAGACCCAGTACTTC	CASSLGGFLQETQYF
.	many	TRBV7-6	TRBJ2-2	TGTGCCAGCAGCTTAGACACAACCGGGGAGCTGTTTTTT	CASSLDTTGELFF
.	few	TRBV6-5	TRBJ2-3	TGTGCCAGCAGTTACGGACGGGGGACAGATACGCAGTATTTT	CASSYGRGTDTQYF
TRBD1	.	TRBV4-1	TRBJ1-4	TGCGCCAGCAGCTCCGGGACAGGGGGTGAAAAACTGTTTTTT	CASSSGTGGEKLFF